Following are 28 T cell receptor beta chains from one sample sequenced in a study of immune evolution from preneoplasia to lung adenocarcinoma. TCRdb's table, derived via immunoSEQ multiplex PCR, lists solely in-frame clones and lacks some. The data contain over 5,500 clones, around 86% of them seen just once; the ten biggest clones take up approximately 4%. Material for sequencing was FFPE invasive lung adenocarcinoma tissue. The receptors stem from a person aged 55 to 75 with lung adenocarcinoma.

The chain combines TRBV4-2 with TRBJ1-4; 8 bases are shared with TRBD1. V gave up 0 bases and J gave up 7 bases; unmatched junction bases: 4. Per the germline V gene, CDR1 is LGHNA and CDR2 is YNFKEQ. The CDR3 sequence is 15 residues long. In DNA, the CDR3 is TGTGCCAGCAGCCAAGAGGGACAGGCCGGTGAAAAACTGTTTTTT. The encoded protein is CASSQEGQAGEKLFF.

V gene TRBV7-8 combines with J gene TRBJ1-1; TRBD1 aligns across 7 bases. With V trimmed by 2 bases and J by 3 bases, 6 bases remained unmatched. CDR3 size: 15 residues. Germline V lookup: CDR1 SGHVS, CDR2 FQNEAQ. The CDR3 sequence is CASSLRDRDHTEAFF. The DNA for the CDR3 is TGTGCCAGCAGCTTAAGGGACAGAGATCACACTGAAGCTTTCTTT.

In its sample, this clone was seen once. The chain uses TRBV7-8 and TRBJ1-6; D ambiguous. Germline assignment: CDR1 SGHVS and CDR2 FQNEAQ. V was cut by 9 bases and J by 13 bases, with 13 bases left in between. There are 11 residues in the CDR3. The CDR3 nucleotides read TGTGCCAGTGGACCGATTAATCCCCTCCACTTT. Protein sequence: CASGPINPLHF.

This rearrangement joins TRBV9 to TRBJ2-2; TRBD1 might be the D (6 bases). This CDR3 is built from 14 residues. Trimming left V 4 bases short and J 6 bases short, with 13 bases between. Germline V gene data show CDR1 as SGDLS and CDR2 as YYNGEE. The CDR3 region has the DNA TGTGCCAGCAGCACCCGACAGGTTCCCGGGGAGCTGTTTTTT. It codes for CASSTRQVPGELFF.

This clone has just one count. V and J are TRBV10-1 and TRBJ2-3, with 11 bases that match TRBD2. The CDR3 is 17 residues long. V lost 4 bases and J lost 0; bases outside the gene matches: 6. Per the germline V gene, CDR1 is WNHNN and CDR2 is SYGVQD (reference sequence). This CDR3 reads CASSGVGTSGSTDTQYF. CDR3 nucleotides: TGCGCCAGCAGTGGAGTAGGGACTAGCGGAAGCACAGATACGCAGTATTTT.

This chain uses TRBV5-1 with TRBJ2-2; tentatively, D is TRBD1 (6 bases). Germline V gene data show CDR1 as SGHRS and CDR2 as YFSETQ. The V end was cut by 5 bases, the J end by 3 bases, with 20 bases between. The CDR3 is 17 amino acids. CDR3 in DNA: TGCGCCAGCAGTTTCGAGAGAATACAGGGATACACCGGGGAGCTGTTTTTT. This gives the protein CASSFERIQGYTGELFF.

This chain uses TRBV28 with TRBJ2-3; tentative D call: TRBD2 (6 bases). CDR1 and CDR2 from the germline V gene are MDHEN and SYDVKM. There are 14 residues in the CDR3. V was trimmed by 7 bases and J by 3 bases, leaving 14 bases between them. CDR3 protein: CASNVGAGTDTQYF. The CDR3 DNA sequence: TGTGCCAGCAATGTTGGCGCGGGAACAGATACGCAGTATTTT.

CDR3 in DNA: TGTGCTAGTGGTTTGGTACTTGGGACAGGACATCTTGAAGCTTTCTTT. This codes for CASGLVLGTGHLEAFF. The chain recombines TRBV12-5 with TRBJ1-1; 8 bases are a match to TRBD1. V lost 0 bases, J lost 7 bases, and 10 bases stayed unmatched. CDR1 and CDR2 from the germline V gene are LGHNT and FRNRAP. CDR3 length equals 16 residues.

The J gene is TRBJ1-1, the V gene TRBV2, with 8 bases matching TRBD1. This CDR3 is 13 amino acids long. Germline V gene lookup returns CDR1 SNHLY and CDR2 FYNNEI. V lost 4 bases, J lost 10 bases, and 8 bases stayed unmatched. CDR3 sequence (DNA): TGTGCCAGCAGTGTGACAGGGGAGAATAGAGCTTTCTTT. Its protein is CASSVTGENRAFF.

The V and J genes are TRBV7-9 and TRBJ2-1; no clear D. V gave up 4 bases and J gave up 8 bases, with 30 bases separating them. The CDR3 extends over 19 amino acids. Germline CDR1 is SEHNR and CDR2 is FQNEAQ (reference sequence). The CDR3 sequence: CASSSLPGSSWASGDEQFF. The DNA for the CDR3 is TGTGCCAGCAGCTCCCTTCCCGGGTCTTCTTGGGCGAGTGGGGATGAGCAGTTCTTC.

The genes are TRBV5-1 and TRBJ2-2; D gene unclear. Per germline, CDR1 SGHRS and CDR2 YFSETQ. This CDR3 spans 15 amino acids. V shed 2 bases and J shed 4 bases, with 12 bases lying between them. CDR3 nucleotides: TGCGCCAGCAGCTTATGGCTAACCCCCACCGGGGAGCTGTTTTTT. This codes for CASSLWLTPTGELFF.

Notes on this clone: At the DNA level, this CDR3 is encoded by other sequences in the same sample as well. The chain has TRBV5-1 and TRBJ1-2; 9 nucleotides line up with TRBD1. The germline V gene has CDR1 SGHRS and CDR2 YFSETQ. V lost 4 bases and J lost 5; bases outside the gene matches: 6. CDR3 length: 14 amino acids. The CDR3 reads CASSRDRDRYGYTF. As DNA, the CDR3 is TGCGCCAGCAGCCGGGACAGGGATCGGTATGGCTACACCTTC.

V usage is TRBV6-1 and J usage is TRBJ1-2, with TRBD1 as a possible D gene (5 bases). Per the germline V gene, CDR1 is MNHNS and CDR2 is SASEGT. CDR3 length equals 11 residues. V was pared by 9 bases and J by 7 bases, with 12 bases between. CDR3 in amino acids: CARGGFSGYTF. CDR3 in DNA: TGTGCCAGGGGGGGGTTCTCTGGCTACACCTTC.

The chain uses TRBV30 and TRBJ2-5, with 7 bases that match TRBD2. This CDR3 is 14 amino acids long. Germline V CDR1 and CDR2: GTSNPN, SVGIG (reference sequence). V was clipped by 5 bases and J by 5 bases; unmatched bases: 11. CDR3 in amino acids: CAWSETGGRETQYF. In DNA form, the CDR3 reads TGTGCCTGGTCAGAGACGGGAGGTCGGGAGACCCAGTACTTC.

The chain uses TRBV28 and TRBJ2-5; 11 bases map to TRBD2. The CDR3 has 13 residues. Germline assignment: CDR1 MDHEN and CDR2 SYDVKM. The CDR3 protein is CAVSGRAGETQYF. The CDR3 nucleotides are TGTGCGGTTAGCGGGAGGGCCGGAGAGACCCAGTACTTC.

This clone was recorded once. V usage is TRBV11-2 and J usage is TRBJ2-1, with TRBD2 matching 12 bases. The CDR3 has 14 amino acids. Unmatched junction bases numbered 4, after V lost 4 bases and J lost 9 bases. Germline CDR1 and CDR2: SGHAT and FQNNGV. In nucleotides, the CDR3 is TGTGCCAGCAGCTCTGGACTAGCGGGAAGTGAGCAGTTCTTC. Amino acid sequence: CASSSGLAGSEQFF.

This clone has only a few counts. The chain employs TRBV28 and TRBJ2-7; possibly TRBD1 for D (6 bases). Trimming left V 3 bases short and J 6 bases short, with 12 bases between. Germline CDR1 and CDR2: MDHEN and SYDVKM. The CDR3 covers 13 residues. The CDR3 protein is CASSFITGIEQYF. CDR3 nucleotide sequence: TGTGCCAGCAGTTTTATAACAGGGATCGAGCAGTACTTC. The full variable domain, rest sourced from reference TRBV28 and TRBJ2-7, is DVKVTQSSRYLVKRTGEKVFLECVQDMDHENMFWYRQDPGLGLRLIYFSYDVKMKEKGDIPEGYSVSREKKERFSLILESASTNQTSMYLCASSFITGIEQYFGPGTRLTVT.

This chain uses TRBV15 with TRBJ1-5; D may be TRBD1 (5 bases). There are 14 residues in the CDR3. The V end was cut by 1 base, the J end by 5 bases, with 9 bases between. Germline-derived CDR1 and CDR2 are LNHNV and YYDKDF (reference sequence). The CDR3 reads CATSRAGGYQPQHF. The CDR3 region has the DNA TGTGCCACCAGCAGAGCTGGGGGGTATCAGCCCCAGCATTTT. Filled out from reference TRBV15 and TRBJ1-5, the complete variable domain reads DAMVIQNPRYQVTQFGKPVTLSCSQTLNHNVMYWYQQKSSQAPKLLFHYYDKDFNNEADTPDNFQSRRPNTSFCFLDIRSPGLGDTAMYLCATSRAGGYQPQHFGDGTRLSIL.

In its sample, this clone was seen a few times. V and J are TRBV28 and TRBJ1-5, with 11 bases lining up with TRBD1. Trimming removed 6 bases from V and 5 bases from J; junction bases left unmatched: 3. The CDR3 extends over 14 amino acids. Germline V lookup: CDR1 MDHEN, CDR2 SYDVKM. In DNA, the CDR3 is TGTGCCAGCAGCCTGGACAGGGGGCATCAGCCCCAGCATTTT. It translates to CASSLDRGHQPQHF.

Notes on this clone: A clone one base away is much larger, so this may be a read error. The DNA of the CDR3 is TGTGCCAGCAGCCCCATCGGGGACGAGCAGTACTTC. This gives the protein CASSPIGDEQYF. This chain links TRBV7-8 with TRBJ2-7; D may be TRBD2 (5 bases). Trimming shortened V by 5 bases and J by 5 bases, and 10 bases separated the two germline ends. The CDR3 runs to 12 residues. Per the germline V gene, CDR1 is SGHVS and CDR2 is FQNEAQ.

CDR3 residues: CASSLGEGAYNEQFF. For the CDR3, the DNA is TGCGCCAGCAGCTTGGGGGAGGGGGCCTACAATGAGCAGTTCTTC. The chain combines TRBV5-1 with TRBJ2-1; possibly TRBD2 for D (7 bases). Germline V CDR1 and CDR2: SGHRS, YFSETQ. The CDR3 has 15 residues. V was cut by 0 bases and J by 2 bases, with 9 bases left in between.

The chain recombines TRBV5-1 with TRBJ2-2; 9 positions match TRBD1. This CDR3 has 15 residues. Germline V gene lookup returns CDR1 SGHRS and CDR2 YFSETQ. Losses at the gene ends were 1 base for V and 4 bases for J; bases not matched to a gene: 2. This CDR3 reads CASSLMTGGTGELFF. CDR3 nucleotide sequence: TGCGCCAGCAGCTTGATGACAGGGGGCACCGGGGAGCTGTTTTTT.

The genes are TRBV7-2 and TRBJ1-5; no firm D call. Trimming shortened V by 1 base and J by 7 bases, and 8 bases separated the two germline ends. Looked up from germline, CDR1 is SGHTA and CDR2 is FQGNSA. The CDR3 spans 13 residues. CDR3 loop: CASSLDWQQPQHF. The CDR3 DNA is TGTGCCAGCAGCTTAGACTGGCAACAGCCCCAGCATTTT.

The chain uses TRBV27 and TRBJ2-7, with 7 bases matching TRBD2. The germline CDR1 and CDR2 sequences are MNHEY and SMNVEV (reference sequence). Germline trimming cut 7 bases from V and 6 bases from J; bases unmatched to any gene: 12. The CDR3 totals 14 residues. The CDR3 coding sequence is TGTGCCAGCACCCCACGGGGGGTGTCGGGCGAGCAGTACTTC. Its protein product is CASTPRGVSGEQYF.

The V and J genes are TRBV10-3 and TRBJ2-3, with TRBD1 matching over 7 bases. Germline V gene sequence: CDR1 ENHRY, CDR2 SYGVKD. Trimming cost V 9 bases and J 1 base; bases outside gene matches: 7. The CDR3 consists of 14 residues. In DNA, the CDR3 is TGTGCCATTGAAAAGGGGACAGGCACAGATACGCAGTATTTT. Translated: CAIEKGTGTDTQYF.

J is TRBJ2-5 and V is TRBV7-2; 12 bases agree with TRBD2. CDR1 and CDR2 (germline): SGHTA, FQGNSA. Trimming at V came to 2 bases and at J to 5 bases, leaving 9 bases not matched to a gene. This CDR3 spans 17 amino acids. In nucleotides, the CDR3 is TGTGCCAGCAGCTTAAAACTAGCGGGAGGTCGGGGGGAGACCCAGTACTTC. It specifies CASSLKLAGGRGETQYF.

The chain links TRBV7-2 to TRBJ1-2; TRBD1 aligns across 9 bases. Germline V lookup: CDR1 SGHTA, CDR2 FQGNSA. The CDR3 covers 13 residues. V was pared by 5 bases and J by 4 bases, with 2 bases of the junction left unmatched. CDR3 sequence: CASSGGQGYGYTF. The CDR3 nucleotides are TGTGCCAGCAGCGGGGGACAGGGCTATGGCTACACCTTC.

This sequence joins TRBV7-2 and TRBJ2-2, with 8 bases aligning to TRBD1. The germline V gene encodes CDR1 SGHTA and CDR2 FQGNSA. The CDR3 is 14 residues long. With 6 bases clipped from V and 3 bases from J, the junction kept 3 bases outside the gene matches. CDR3 in amino acids: CASRSTGDTGELFF. CDR3 nucleotides: TGTGCCAGCAGGTCGACAGGGGACACCGGGGAGCTGTTTTTT.